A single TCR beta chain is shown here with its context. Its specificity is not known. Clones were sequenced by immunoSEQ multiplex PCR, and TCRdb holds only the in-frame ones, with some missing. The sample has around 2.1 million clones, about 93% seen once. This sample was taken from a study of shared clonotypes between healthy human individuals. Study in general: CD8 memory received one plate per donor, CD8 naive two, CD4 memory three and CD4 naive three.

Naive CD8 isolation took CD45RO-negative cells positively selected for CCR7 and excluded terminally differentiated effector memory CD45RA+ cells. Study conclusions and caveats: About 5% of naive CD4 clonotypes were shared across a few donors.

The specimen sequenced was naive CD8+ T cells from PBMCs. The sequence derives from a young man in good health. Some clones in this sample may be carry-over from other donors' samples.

The CDR3 nucleotides read TGTGCCAGCAGCCCCGGCCCGCCGGACGGCGTTGAAAATTACTCCTACGAGCAGTACTTC. Translated, it gives CASSPGPPDGVENYSYEQYF. The V gene is TRBV7-8, the J gene TRBJ2-7, with D uncertain. The CDR3 length is 20 residues. Trimming stripped 5 bases from V and 0 bases from J, with 29 bases between. CDR1 is SGHVS, CDR2 FQNEAQ, per germline.